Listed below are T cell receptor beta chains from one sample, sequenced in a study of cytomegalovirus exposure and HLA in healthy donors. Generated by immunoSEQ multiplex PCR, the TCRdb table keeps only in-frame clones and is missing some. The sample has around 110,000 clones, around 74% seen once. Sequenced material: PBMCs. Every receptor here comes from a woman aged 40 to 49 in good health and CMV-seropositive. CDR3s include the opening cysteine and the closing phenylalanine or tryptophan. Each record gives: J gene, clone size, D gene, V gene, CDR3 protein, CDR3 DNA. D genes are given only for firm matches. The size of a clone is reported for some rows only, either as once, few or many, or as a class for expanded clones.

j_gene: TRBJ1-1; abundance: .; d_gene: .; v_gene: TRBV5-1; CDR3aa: CASSLGVGGNTEAFF; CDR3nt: TGCGCCAGCAGCTTGGGCGTGGGGGGGAACACTGAAGCTTTCTTT
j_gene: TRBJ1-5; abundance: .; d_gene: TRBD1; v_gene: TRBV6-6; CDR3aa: CASSYPTGGSQPQHF; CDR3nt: TGTGCCAGCAGTTACCCCACAGGGGGCTCTCAGCCCCAGCATTTT
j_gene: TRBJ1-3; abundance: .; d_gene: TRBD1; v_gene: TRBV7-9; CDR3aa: CASSLQGAPGNTIYF; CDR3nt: TGTGCCAGCAGCTTGCAGGGGGCGCCCGGAAACACCATATATTTT
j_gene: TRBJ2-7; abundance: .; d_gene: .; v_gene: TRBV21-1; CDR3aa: CASSERQGTYEQYF; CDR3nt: TGTGCCAGCAGCGAGCGACAGGGCACCTACGAGCAGTACTTC
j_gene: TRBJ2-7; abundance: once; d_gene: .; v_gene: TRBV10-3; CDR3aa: CAICAASSYEQYF; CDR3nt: TGTGCCATCTGCGCCGCTAGCTCCTACGAGCAGTACTTC
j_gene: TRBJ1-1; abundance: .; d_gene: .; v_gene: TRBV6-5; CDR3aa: CASSRGIGMSSEAFF; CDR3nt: TGTGCCAGCAGCCGAGGGATAGGGATGTCTTCTGAAGCTTTCTTT
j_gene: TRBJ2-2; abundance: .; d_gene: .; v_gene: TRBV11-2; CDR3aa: CASSLNLGELFF; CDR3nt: TGTGCCAGCAGCTTGAACCTAGGGGAGCTGTTTTTT
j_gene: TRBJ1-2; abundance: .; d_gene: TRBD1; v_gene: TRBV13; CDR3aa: CASSLEGRGNGYTF; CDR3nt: TGTGCCAGCAGCTTAGAGGGCAGGGGGAATGGCTACACCTTC
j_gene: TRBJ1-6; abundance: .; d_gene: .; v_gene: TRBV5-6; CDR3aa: CASSSRTRNSPLHF; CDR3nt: TGTGCCAGCAGCTCCCGGACACGGAATTCACCCCTCCACTTT
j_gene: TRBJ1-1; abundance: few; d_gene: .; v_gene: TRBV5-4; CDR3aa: CASSPQTGENTEAFF; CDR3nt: TGTGCCAGCAGCCCCCAGACCGGGGAGAACACTGAAGCTTTCTTT
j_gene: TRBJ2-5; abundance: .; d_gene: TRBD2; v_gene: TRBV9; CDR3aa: CASSVGLASKETQYF; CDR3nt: TGTGCCAGCAGCGTAGGACTAGCGAGCAAGGAGACCCAGTACTTC
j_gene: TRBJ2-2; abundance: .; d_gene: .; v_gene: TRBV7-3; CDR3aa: CASSFQQGDGELFF; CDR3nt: TGTGCCAGCAGCTTTCAACAGGGCGACGGGGAGCTGTTTTTT
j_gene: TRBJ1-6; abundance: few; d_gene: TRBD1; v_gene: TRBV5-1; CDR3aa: CATSDDGQGPSPLHF; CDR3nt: TGCGCCACCTCAGACGACGGACAGGGGCCATCACCCCTCCACTTT
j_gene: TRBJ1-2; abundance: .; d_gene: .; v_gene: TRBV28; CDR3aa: CASSDSTGSLNYGYTF; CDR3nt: TGTGCCAGCAGTGACAGTACAGGGTCCCTTAACTATGGCTACACCTTC
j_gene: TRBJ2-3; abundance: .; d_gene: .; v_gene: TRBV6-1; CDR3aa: CASSERGVADTQYF; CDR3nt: TGTGCCAGCAGTGAAAGAGGCGTGGCAGATACGCAGTATTTT
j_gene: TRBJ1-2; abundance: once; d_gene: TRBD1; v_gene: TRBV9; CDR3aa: CASSVSDRQAYGYTF; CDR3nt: TGTGCCAGCAGCGTATCGGACAGGCAGGCCTATGGCTACACCTTC
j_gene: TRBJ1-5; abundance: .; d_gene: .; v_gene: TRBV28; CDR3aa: CASSLMYGGRAQPQHF; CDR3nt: TGTGCCAGCAGTTTGATGTACGGGGGAAGGGCGCAGCCCCAGCATTTT
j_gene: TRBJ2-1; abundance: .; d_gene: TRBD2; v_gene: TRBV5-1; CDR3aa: CASSLSGGGDEQFF; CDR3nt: TGCGCCAGCAGCTTGAGTGGGGGAGGGGATGAGCAGTTCTTC
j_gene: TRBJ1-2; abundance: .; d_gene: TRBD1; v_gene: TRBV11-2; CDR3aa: CASSRNWDSYGYTF; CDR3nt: TGTGCCAGCAGCAGAAATTGGGACAGCTATGGCTACACCTTC
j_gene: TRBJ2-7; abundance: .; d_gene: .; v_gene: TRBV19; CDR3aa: CASSGGGLSITYEQYF; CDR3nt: TGTGCCAGTAGTGGGGGCGGCCTTTCGATAACCTACGAGCAGTACTTC
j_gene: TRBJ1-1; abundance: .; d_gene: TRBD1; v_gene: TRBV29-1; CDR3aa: CSQGALGTEAFF; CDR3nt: TGCAGCCAGGGGGCGTTGGGGACTGAAGCTTTCTTT
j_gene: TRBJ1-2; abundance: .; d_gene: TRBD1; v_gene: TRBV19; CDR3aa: CASTLEGQLYGYTF; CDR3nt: TGTGCCAGTACCCTTGAGGGACAGCTATATGGCTACACCTTC
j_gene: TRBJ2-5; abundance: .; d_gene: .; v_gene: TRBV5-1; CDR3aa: CASSLGLDQETQYF; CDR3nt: TGCGCCAGCAGCTTAGGACTGGATCAAGAGACCCAGTACTTC
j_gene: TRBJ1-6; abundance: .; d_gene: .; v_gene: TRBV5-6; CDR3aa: CASSFQTVVPLHF; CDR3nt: TGTGCCAGCAGTTTTCAAACAGTGGTACCCCTCCACTTT
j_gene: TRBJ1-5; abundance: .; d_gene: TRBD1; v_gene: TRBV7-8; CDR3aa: CASSLDGDRGGQPQHF; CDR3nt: TGTGCCAGCAGCTTAGATGGCGACAGGGGAGGTCAGCCCCAGCATTTT
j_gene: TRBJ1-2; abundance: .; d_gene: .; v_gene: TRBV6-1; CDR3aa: CASRPYPRVYGYTF; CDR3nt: TGTGCCAGCAGGCCCTACCCCAGGGTCTATGGCTACACCTTC
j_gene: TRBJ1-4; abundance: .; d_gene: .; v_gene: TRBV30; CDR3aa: CAWQGSNEKLFF; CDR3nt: TGTGCCTGGCAAGGGAGTAATGAAAAACTGTTTTTT
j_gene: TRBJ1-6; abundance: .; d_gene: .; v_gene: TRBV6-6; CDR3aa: CASRSGTTLSSPLHF; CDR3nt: TGTGCCAGCAGGTCCGGGACTACGCTCAGTTCACCCCTCCACTTT
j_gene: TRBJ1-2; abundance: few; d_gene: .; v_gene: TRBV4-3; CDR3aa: CASSQGMSGSYGYTF; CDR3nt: TGCGCCAGCAGCCAAGGAATGTCAGGAAGCTATGGCTACACCTTC
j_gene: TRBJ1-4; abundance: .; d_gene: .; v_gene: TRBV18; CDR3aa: CASSPNQALNEKLFF; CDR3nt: TGTGCCAGCTCACCAAATCAGGCCCTTAATGAAAAACTGTTTTTT
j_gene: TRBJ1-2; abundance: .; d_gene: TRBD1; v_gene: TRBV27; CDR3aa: CASSLARDSYYGYTF; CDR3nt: TGTGCCAGCAGTTTAGCTCGGGACAGTTACTATGGCTACACCTTC
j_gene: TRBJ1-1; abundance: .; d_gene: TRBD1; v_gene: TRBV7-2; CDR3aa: CASSDTGAGTEAFF; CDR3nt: TGTGCCAGCAGCGATACAGGGGCAGGGACTGAAGCTTTCTTT
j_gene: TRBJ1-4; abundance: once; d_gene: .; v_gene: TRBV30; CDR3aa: CAGGRPEVEKLFF; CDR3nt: TGTGCCGGAGGTCGACCGGAGGTTGAAAAACTGTTTTTT
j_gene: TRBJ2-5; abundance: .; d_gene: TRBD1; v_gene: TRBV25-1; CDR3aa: CASGQGKTQYF; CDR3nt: TGTGCCAGCGGACAGGGAAAGACCCAGTACTTC
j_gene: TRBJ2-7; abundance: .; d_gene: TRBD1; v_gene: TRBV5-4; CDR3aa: CASSPRTGERHEQYF; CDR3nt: TGTGCCAGCAGCCCGCGGACAGGGGAAAGGCACGAGCAGTACTTC
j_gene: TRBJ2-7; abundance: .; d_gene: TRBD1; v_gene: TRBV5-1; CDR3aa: CASSLRTGFYEQYF; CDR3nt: TGCGCCAGCAGCTTAAGGACAGGGTTCTACGAGCAGTACTTC
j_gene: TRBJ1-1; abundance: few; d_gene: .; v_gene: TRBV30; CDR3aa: CAWSRGGFTEAFF; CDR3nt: TGTGCCTGGAGTCGCGGAGGTTTCACTGAAGCTTTCTTT
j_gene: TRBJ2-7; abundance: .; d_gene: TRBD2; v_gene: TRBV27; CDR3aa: CASSLGLAGVHEQYF; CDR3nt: TGTGCCAGCAGTCTGGGACTAGCGGGAGTCCACGAGCAGTACTTC
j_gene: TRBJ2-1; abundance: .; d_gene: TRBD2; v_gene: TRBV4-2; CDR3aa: CASSQEYLAGSRGEQFF; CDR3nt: TGTGCCAGCAGCCAAGAGTACCTAGCGGGATCCCGGGGTGAGCAGTTCTTC
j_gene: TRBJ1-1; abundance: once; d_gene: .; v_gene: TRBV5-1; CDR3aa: CASSLGGMNTEAFF; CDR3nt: TGCGCCAGCAGCTTGGGGGGCATGAACACTGAAGCTTTCTTT
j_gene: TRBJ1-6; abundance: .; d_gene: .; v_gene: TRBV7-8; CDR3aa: CASSPWRQVTSPLHF; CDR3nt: TGTGCCAGCAGCCCCTGGAGACAGGTTACTTCACCCCTCCACTTT
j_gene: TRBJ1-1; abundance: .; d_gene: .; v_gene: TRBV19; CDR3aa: CASKRNTEAFF; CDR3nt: TGTGCCAGTAAGCGGAATACTGAAGCTTTCTTT
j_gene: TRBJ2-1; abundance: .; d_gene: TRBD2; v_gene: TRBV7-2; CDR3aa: CASSLIAGSDEQFF; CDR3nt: TGTGCCAGCAGCTTAATAGCGGGGAGCGATGAGCAGTTCTTC
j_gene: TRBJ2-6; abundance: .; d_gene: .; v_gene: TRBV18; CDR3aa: CASSPKGAGANVLTF; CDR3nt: TGTGCCAGCTCACCAAAGGGGGCTGGGGCCAACGTCCTGACTTTC
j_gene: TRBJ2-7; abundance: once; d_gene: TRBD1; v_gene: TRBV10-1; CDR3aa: CASSGEGTGAYEQYF; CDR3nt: TGCGCCAGCAGTGGTGAGGGGACAGGGGCCTACGAGCAGTACTTC
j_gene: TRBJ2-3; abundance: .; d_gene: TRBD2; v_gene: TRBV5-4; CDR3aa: CASSHGLAPDTQYF; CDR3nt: TGTGCCAGCAGCCACGGACTAGCTCCAGATACGCAGTATTTT
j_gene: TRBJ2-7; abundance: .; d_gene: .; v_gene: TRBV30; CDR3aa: CAWSVIQGSNEQYF; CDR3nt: TGTGCCTGGAGTGTAATCCAGGGGAGCAACGAGCAGTACTTC
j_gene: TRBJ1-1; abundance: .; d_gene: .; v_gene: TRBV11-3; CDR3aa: CASSAGGVSGTEAFF; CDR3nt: TGTGCCAGCAGCGCTGGGGGGGTTTCGGGCACTGAAGCTTTCTTT
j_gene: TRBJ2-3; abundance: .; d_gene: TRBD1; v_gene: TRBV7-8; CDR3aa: CASSSGQGATDTQYF; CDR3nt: TGTGCCAGCAGCTCGGGACAGGGGGCTACAGATACGCAGTATTTT
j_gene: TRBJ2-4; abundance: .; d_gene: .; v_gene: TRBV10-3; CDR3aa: CAISEDREDKNIQYF; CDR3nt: TGTGCCATCAGTGAAGACCGGGAAGACAAAAACATTCAGTACTTC
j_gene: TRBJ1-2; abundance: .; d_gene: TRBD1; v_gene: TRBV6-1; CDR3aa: CASSRDRSNYGYTF; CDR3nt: TGTGCCAGCAGCCGGGACAGATCTAACTATGGCTACACCTTC
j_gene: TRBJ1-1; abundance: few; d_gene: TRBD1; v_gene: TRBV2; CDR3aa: CASRDRDMGNTEAFF; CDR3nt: TGTGCCAGCAGGGACAGGGATATGGGGAACACTGAAGCTTTCTTT
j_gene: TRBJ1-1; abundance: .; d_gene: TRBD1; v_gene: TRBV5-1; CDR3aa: CASSLEGGGTEAFF; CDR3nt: TGCGCCAGCAGCTTGGAAGGGGGCGGGACTGAAGCTTTCTTT
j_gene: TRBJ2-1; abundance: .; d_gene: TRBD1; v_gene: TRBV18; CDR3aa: CASSFGQVGNEQFF; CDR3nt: TGTGCCAGCTCTTTCGGACAGGTGGGCAATGAGCAGTTCTTC
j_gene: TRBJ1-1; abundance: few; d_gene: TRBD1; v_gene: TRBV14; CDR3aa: CASSPRTGFMNTEAFF; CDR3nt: TGTGCCAGCAGCCCCAGGACAGGATTTATGAACACTGAAGCTTTCTTT